The rows below give T cell receptor beta chains drawn from one sample of a study of response to subunit inactivated influenza vaccine. TCRdb reprocessed the RT-PCR reads via MiXCR and lists one record per CDR3 protein. Of 300,000 to 350,000 distinct CDR3 sequences in the sample, around 22% were seen once. Sequenced material: PBMCs from blood, taken 21 months after vaccination. The receptors derive from a man between 50 and 75 years old who received an inactivated influenza vaccine. Both conserved end residues are part of each CDR3. A D gene is named only where the DNA matches it firmly. Expanded clones are given a class, and other clones once, few, many or no size at all.

CDR3 protein	CDR3 DNA	J gene	V gene	D gene	clone size
CACSQATGVVYGYTF	TGTGCCTGCAGCCAAGCCACAGGGGTGGTCTATGGCTACACCTTC	TRBJ1-2	TRBV3-1	TRBD1	NA
CASSQDLYFYGYTF	TGTGCCAGCAGCCAAGATCTGTATTTCTATGGCTACACCTTC	TRBJ1-2	TRBV4-2	NA	NA
CSWTSGYNEQFF	TGCAGTTGGACTAGCGGGTACAATGAGCAGTTCTTC	TRBJ2-1	TRBV20-1	TRBD2	NA
CAIEAGGGIGEQFF	TGTGCCATCGAAGCGGGAGGAGGTATAGGTGAGCAGTTCTTC	TRBJ2-1	TRBV10-3	TRBD2	few
CASSFGTSGSGETQYF	TGTGCCAGCAGCTTTGGGACTAGCGGGAGCGGAGAGACCCAGTACTTC	TRBJ2-5	TRBV7-7	TRBD2	NA
CSAIAGGVNEQFF	TGCAGTGCTATAGCGGGGGGAGTCAATGAGCAGTTCTTC	TRBJ2-1	TRBV20-1	TRBD2	few
CSASRGQKNIQYF	TGCAGTGCTTCCCGTGGACAGAAAAACATTCAGTACTTC	TRBJ2-4	TRBV20-1	NA	few
CSVVVGTRWNEQFF	TGCAGCGTTGTAGTGGGGACGCGTTGGAATGAGCAGTTCTTC	TRBJ2-1	TRBV29-1	NA	NA
CASSSGTLTDTQYF	TGTGCCAGCAGCTCTGGGACCCTCACAGATACGCAGTATTTT	TRBJ2-3	TRBV7-9	NA	NA
CASSPGQAQGYGYTF	TGTGCCAGCTCTCCCGGACAGGCCCAGGGGTATGGCTACACCTTC	TRBJ1-2	TRBV18	TRBD1	few
CASSPMDRATNQPQHF	TGTGCCAGCAGTCCGATGGACAGGGCTACAAATCAGCCCCAGCATTTT	TRBJ1-5	TRBV28	TRBD1	NA
CASSSTGTGSGSPLHF	TGTGCCAGCAGCTCGACCGGGACAGGGTCAGGATCACCCCTCCACTTT	TRBJ1-6	TRBV7-2	TRBD1	NA
CASSLGQQGYGYTF	TGTGCCAGCAGCTTGGGACAACAGGGGTATGGCTACACCTTC	TRBJ1-2	TRBV5-8	TRBD1	many
CASRKNVPHEQFF	TGCGCCAGCAGAAAGAATGTTCCCCATGAGCAGTTCTTC	TRBJ2-1	TRBV5-1	NA	NA
CASSLSYRGEQYF	TGTGCCAGCAGCTTATCCTACAGGGGCGAGCAGTACTTC	TRBJ2-7	TRBV7-6	TRBD1	NA
CSVIQYNEQFF	TGCAGCGTTATACAGTACAATGAGCAGTTCTTC	TRBJ2-1	TRBV29-1	NA	few
CASRLGGGTLETQYF	TGTGCCAGCAGACTGGGAGGGGGAACGTTGGAGACCCAGTACTTC	TRBJ2-5	TRBV28	NA	NA
CASSYRGWGNQPQHF	TGTGCCAGCAGTTACAGGGGTTGGGGCAATCAGCCCCAGCATTTT	TRBJ1-5	TRBV12-3/TRBV12-4	TRBD1	NA
CASSDRDRFYGYTF	TGTGCCAGCAGTGACCGGGACAGGTTTTATGGCTACACCTTC	TRBJ1-2	TRBV25-1	TRBD1	few
CASSLGRGGYEQYF	TGTGCCAGCAGTTTAGGCAGAGGGGGTTACGAGCAGTACTTC	TRBJ2-7	TRBV27	NA	NA
CASSLVNTQPQHF	TGTGCCAGCAGTTTGGTCAATACGCAGCCCCAGCATTTT	TRBJ1-5	TRBV12-3/TRBV12-4	NA	NA
CASSLTLSGMAHEQYF	TGTGCCAGCAGTCTTACCCTTAGCGGGATGGCCCACGAGCAGTACTTC	TRBJ2-7	TRBV25-1	TRBD2	few
CATSRDGVGTQHF	TGTGCCACCAGCAGAGATGGGGTGGGGACCCAGCATTTT	TRBJ1-5	TRBV15	NA	NA
CASSLAGVATYEQYF	TGTGCCAGCAGCTTAGCAGGGGTGGCGACCTACGAGCAGTACTTC	TRBJ2-7	TRBV7-2	NA	NA
CASSLGAGGVYGYTF	TGCGCCAGCAGCTTGGGGGCAGGGGGCGTCTATGGCTACACCTTC	TRBJ1-2	TRBV5-1	TRBD1	NA
CASSLRLAGEREQFF	TGTGCCAGCAGTTTGCGGCTAGCGGGGGAGAGGGAGCAGTTCTTC	TRBJ2-1	TRBV6-2/TRBV6-3	TRBD2	few
CSVPGRAYEQYF	TGCAGCGTACCGGGACGGGCCTACGAGCAGTACTTC	TRBJ2-7	TRBV29-1	NA	few